These 10 T cell receptor beta chains originate from one sample sequenced in a study of vaccination effects on CD4 cells after COVID-19. These receptors have no known antigen. Sequencing was performed with immunoSEQ multiplex PCR; in TCRdb, only in-frame clones are kept and a portion is missing. This sample has approximately 15,000 clones, with about 70% found just once. Prior to sequencing, the ViraFEST assay stimulated PBMC with viral peptide pools, which expanded the antigen-specific CD4+ T cells. On roughly day 9 of culture, CD4+ T cells were separated out. This person caught SARS-CoV-2 sometime from March to December 2020, and PCR testing confirmed the infection. Subjects were given two BNT162b2 or mRNA-1273 vaccine doses. The sample was CD4+ T cells from PBMCs cultured with HCoV-NL63 spike peptides, taken after COVID-19 vaccination. The receptors come from a human donor who had a prior SARS-CoV-2 infection.

The chain uses TRBV5-1 and TRBJ1-1; D unresolved. Germline V gene data show CDR1 as SGHRS and CDR2 as YFSETQ. This CDR3 comprises 13 residues. V was trimmed by 2 bases and J by 5 bases, leaving 10 bases between them. CDR3 region: CASSFTTATEAFF. The CDR3 nucleotides read TGCGCCAGCAGCTTTACTACAGCTACTGAAGCTTTCTTT.

The J gene is TRBJ2-1, the V gene TRBV7-3, with 8 nucleotides matching TRBD1. The CDR3 length is 15 residues. The V gene's germline CDR1 is SGHTA and CDR2 FQGTGA. The junction had 5 bases not matched to a gene; V was cut back by 1 base and J by 6 bases. CDR3 DNA sequence: TGTGCCAGCAGCTTAAGCCGGGACAGGCCCAATGAGCAGTTCTTC. Its translation: CASSLSRDRPNEQFF.

The chain joins TRBV2 to TRBJ2-1; D not certain. CDR1 is SNHLY and CDR2 is FYNNEI in the germline V gene. Between the trimmed V and J ends, which lost 6 bases and 0 bases, there was a span of 12 bases. This CDR3 is 15 amino acids long. The DNA for the CDR3 is TGTGCCAGCAGGCTTGGGGATAGCTCCTACAATGAGCAGTTCTTC. This encodes CASRLGDSSYNEQFF.

This clone was found once. The chain links TRBV18 to TRBJ2-5; TRBD1 is a possible D gene (5 bases). Trimming cost V 6 bases and J 1 base, with 9 bases left between them. The CDR3 loop spans 13 amino acids. Germline V gene sequence: CDR1 KGHSH, CDR2 LQKENI. CDR3 DNA: TGTGCCAGCTCCTTAAGGGGCCAAGAGACCCAGTACTTC. Translation gives CASSLRGQETQYF.

V gene TRBV3-1 (or the pseudogene TRBV3-2) combines with J gene TRBJ2-2; 9 bases match TRBD1. J was trimmed by 5 bases and V by 5 bases; bases with no gene match: 3. The germline CDR1 and CDR2 sequences are LGHDT and YNNKEL (reference sequence). The CDR3 sequence is 14 residues long. The CDR3 sequence is CASSWTGVTGELFF. The CDR3 DNA sequence: TGTGCCAGCAGCTGGACAGGGGTAACCGGGGAGCTGTTTTTT.

The chain is built from TRBV11-2 and TRBJ2-1; TRBD2 matches at 8 bases. CDR1 is SGHAT and CDR2 is FQNNGV in the germline V gene. CDR3 length: 15 amino acids. Trimming at V came to 4 bases and at J to 10 bases, leaving 12 bases not matched to a gene. CDR3 coding DNA: TGTGCCAGCAGCTCTTCGTTTAGCGGGGTTCTGGAGCAGTTCTTC. The encoded protein is CASSSSFSGVLEQFF. The variable domain in full, with the rest retrieved from reference TRBV11-2 and TRBJ2-1, is EAGVAQSPRYKIIEKRQSVAFWCNPISGHATLYWYQQILGQGPKLLIQFQNNGVVDDSQLPKDRFSAERLKGVDSTLKIQPAKLEDSAVYLCASSSSFSGVLEQFFGPGTRLTVL.

V is TRBV27 and J is TRBJ1-2; 11 bases line up with TRBD1. CDR1 and CDR2 from the germline V gene are MNHEY and SMNVEV (reference sequence). V shed 6 bases and J 7 bases; nucleotides not matched to a gene: 13. CDR3 length: 16 amino acids. The CDR3 is CASRRTGQGALSGYTF. In DNA form, the CDR3 reads TGTGCCAGCAGGCGGACAGGACAGGGGGCCCTCTCTGGCTACACCTTC.

V usage is TRBV7-8 and J usage is TRBJ2-1; the D gene could be TRBD1 or TRBD2 (6 bases each). V gave up 7 bases and J gave up 1 base, with 17 bases separating them. Germline V gives CDR1 SGHVS, CDR2 FQNEAQ. CDR3 size: 16 residues. DNA for the CDR3: TGTGCCAGCACCATCAGAGGGGGGCGGTCCTACAATGAGCAGTTCTTC. It codes for CASTIRGGRSYNEQFF.

This sequence joins TRBV7-2 and TRBJ2-2; TRBD2 matches at 10 bases. V gave up 2 bases and J gave up 5 bases; unmatched junction bases: 14. CDR1 is SGHTA and CDR2 is FQGNSA in the germline V gene. The CDR3 covers 19 residues. CDR3 bases: TGTGCCAGCAGCTTAAGATGGCTAGCGGGAGATTTGGGGACCGGGGAGCTGTTTTTT. This sequence encodes CASSLRWLAGDLGTGELFF.

This rearrangement joins TRBV5-4 to TRBJ2-7; 9 nucleotides match TRBD1. This CDR3 region has 16 residues. From germline, CDR1 is SGHNT and CDR2 YYREEE (reference sequence). V shed 1 base and J 7 bases; nucleotides not matched to a gene: 12. CDR3 coding DNA: TGTGCCAGCAGCTTGCCAACGGGACAGGGAACAGGGGAGCAGTACTTC. Translated, it gives CASSLPTGQGTGEQYF.